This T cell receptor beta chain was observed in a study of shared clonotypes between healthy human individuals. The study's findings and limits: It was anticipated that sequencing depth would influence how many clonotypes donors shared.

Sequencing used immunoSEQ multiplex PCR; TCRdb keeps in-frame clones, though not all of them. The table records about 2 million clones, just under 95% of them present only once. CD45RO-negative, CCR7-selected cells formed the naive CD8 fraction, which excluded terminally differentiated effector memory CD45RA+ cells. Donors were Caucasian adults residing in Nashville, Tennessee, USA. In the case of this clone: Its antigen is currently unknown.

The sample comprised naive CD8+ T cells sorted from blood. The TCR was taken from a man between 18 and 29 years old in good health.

The CDR3 here is CASTTDRGNNEQFF. As DNA, the CDR3 is TGTGCCAGCACTACTGACCGGGGGAACAATGAGCAGTTCTTC. The chain couples TRBV5-4 to TRBJ2-1; weak D call: TRBD2 (6 bases). The CDR3 consists of 14 residues. The ends were cut back, 6 bases at V and 5 bases at J, with 15 bases in the middle. CDR1 is SGHNT, CDR2 YYREEE, per germline (reference sequence).